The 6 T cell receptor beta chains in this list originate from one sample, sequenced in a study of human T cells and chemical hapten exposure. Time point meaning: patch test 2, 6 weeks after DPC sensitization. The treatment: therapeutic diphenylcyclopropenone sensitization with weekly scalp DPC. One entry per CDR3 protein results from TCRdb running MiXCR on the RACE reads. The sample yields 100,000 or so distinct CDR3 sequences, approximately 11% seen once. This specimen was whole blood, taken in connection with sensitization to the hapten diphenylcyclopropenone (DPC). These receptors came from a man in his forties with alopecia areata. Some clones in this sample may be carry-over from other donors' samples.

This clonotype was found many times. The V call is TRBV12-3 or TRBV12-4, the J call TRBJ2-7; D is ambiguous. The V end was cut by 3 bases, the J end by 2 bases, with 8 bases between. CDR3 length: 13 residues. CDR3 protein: CASSLPGTYEQYF. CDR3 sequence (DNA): TGTGCCAGCAGTTTGCCGGGTACCTACGAGCAGTACTTC.

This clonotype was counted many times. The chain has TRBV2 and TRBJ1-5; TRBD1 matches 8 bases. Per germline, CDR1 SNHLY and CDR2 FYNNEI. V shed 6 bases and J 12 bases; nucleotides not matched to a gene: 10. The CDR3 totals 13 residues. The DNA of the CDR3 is TGTGCCAGCAGATTGGGGACAGGCCACCTCCAGCATTTT. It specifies CASRLGTGHLQHF.

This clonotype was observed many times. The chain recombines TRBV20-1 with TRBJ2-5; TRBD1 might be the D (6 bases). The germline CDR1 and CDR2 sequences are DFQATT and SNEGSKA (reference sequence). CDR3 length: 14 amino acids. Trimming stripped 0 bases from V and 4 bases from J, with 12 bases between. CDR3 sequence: CSAREVRGGETQYF. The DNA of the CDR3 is TGCAGTGCTAGAGAAGTGAGAGGGGGAGAGACCCAGTACTTC.

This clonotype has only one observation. The CDR3 region is CSARGPTINTGELFF. CDR3 DNA sequence: TGCAGTGCTAGGGGTCCTACCATTAACACCGGGGAGCTGTTTTTT. V usage is TRBV20-1 and J usage is TRBJ2-2; D gene uncertain. The length of the CDR3 is 15 residues. The germline V and J ends were trimmed by 3 bases and 2 bases, with 13 bases remaining between them. Germline V gives CDR1 DFQATT, CDR2 SNEGSKA (reference sequence).

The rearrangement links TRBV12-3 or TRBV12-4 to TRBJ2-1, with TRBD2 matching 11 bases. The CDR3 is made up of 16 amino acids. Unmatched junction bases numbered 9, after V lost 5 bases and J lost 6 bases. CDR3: CASSLHTSGRSNEQFF. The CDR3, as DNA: TGTGCCAGCAGTCTACACACTAGCGGGAGAAGCAATGAGCAGTTCTTC.

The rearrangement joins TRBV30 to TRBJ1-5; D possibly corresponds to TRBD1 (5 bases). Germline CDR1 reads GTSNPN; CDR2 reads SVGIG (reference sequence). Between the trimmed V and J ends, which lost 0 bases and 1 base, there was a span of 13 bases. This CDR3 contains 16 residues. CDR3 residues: CAWSVGREASNQPQHF. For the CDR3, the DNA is TGTGCCTGGAGTGTAGGCAGGGAAGCCAGCAATCAGCCCCAGCATTTT.